A single sample gave rise to the 19 T cell receptor beta chains below, sequenced in a study of blood T cell repertoires in COVID-19. Profiling relied on immunoSEQ multiplex PCR, and the TCRdb table lists in-frame clones only, not all of them. The table has some 290,000 clones, around nine tenths seen once. Sequenced sample: peripheral blood. All receptors derive from a woman in her twenties or thirties with COVID-19, enrolled during active disease.

V gene TRBV18 combines with J gene TRBJ2-5; 7 positions match TRBD2. After removal of 10 bases from V and 3 bases from J, the junction contained 14 bases not matched to a gene. The CDR3 consists of 15 residues. CDR1 KGHSH and CDR2 LQKENI come from the germline V gene. In DNA, the CDR3 is TGTGCCACCCTCCTGGGCGGGGGATTAGAAGAGACCCAGTACTTC. Translated: CATLLGGGLEETQYF.

This sequence joins TRBV29-1 and TRBJ1-2; TRBD1 is a possible D gene (5 bases). The CDR3 has 13 amino acids. V lost 3 bases, J lost 4 bases, and 12 bases lay in between. Germline assignment: CDR1 SQVTM and CDR2 ANQGSEA. The CDR3 bases are TGCAGCGTTGATGAACAGGCGCTCTATGGCTACACCTTC. Translation gives CSVDEQALYGYTF.

The gene calls are TRBV6-4 and TRBJ2-1; 8 positions match TRBD2. This CDR3 has 15 amino acids. Germline V CDR1 and CDR2: MRHNA, SNTAGT. V gave up 5 bases and J gave up 3 bases; unmatched junction bases: 6. CDR3 residues: CASSWVAGLYNEQFF. The CDR3 DNA reads TGTGCCAGCAGTTGGGTAGCGGGGCTCTACAATGAGCAGTTCTTC.

The CDR3 bases are TGTGCCAGCAGTTACGTGGGGGGATCCTACGAGCAGTACTTC. Amino acid sequence: CASSYVGGSYEQYF. The chain is built from TRBV6-5 and TRBJ2-7, with D possibly being TRBD2 (6 bases). Trimming pared 2 bases from V and 1 base from J, leaving 9 bases between. The CDR3 has 14 amino acids. Germline CDR1 is MNHEY and CDR2 is SVGAGI.

V usage is TRBV4-2 and J usage is TRBJ1-2; weak D call: TRBD1 (6 bases). V was pared by 0 bases and J by 2 bases, with 7 bases between. CDR3 size: 14 residues. Germline V CDR1 and CDR2: LGHNA, YNFKEQ. As DNA, the CDR3 is TGTGCCAGCAGCCAAGACAGGGGAAACTATGGCTACACCTTC. Amino acids: CASSQDRGNYGYTF.

V gene TRBV4-1 combines with J gene TRBJ1-2; D uncertain. CDR1 and CDR2 from the germline V gene are MGHRA and YSYEKL. Trimming left V 2 bases short and J 1 base short, with 17 bases between. The CDR3 is made up of 17 amino acids. The CDR3: CASSQSPARLNNYGYTF. The CDR3 DNA reads as TGCGCCAGCAGCCAATCCCCGGCCAGGTTAAATAACTATGGCTACACCTTC.

The V call is TRBV19, the J call TRBJ1-2, with D perhaps matching TRBD1 (6 bases). The CDR3 loop spans 14 amino acids. With 7 bases removed from V and 4 bases from J, the gap between germline ends came to 16 bases. Per the germline V gene, CDR1 is LNHDA and CDR2 is SQIVND (reference sequence). CDR3 in amino acids: CASNLQGTGYGYTF. CDR3 DNA sequence: TGTGCCAGTAATCTTCAGGGGACCGGCTATGGCTACACCTTC.

The CDR3 sequence is CATSGAGSSNTEAFF. CDR3 DNA: TGTGCCACCAGTGGGGCAGGGTCGTCGAACACTGAAGCTTTCTTT. This chain uses TRBV24-1 with TRBJ1-1; weak D call: TRBD1 (5 bases). The germline V gene has CDR1 KGHDR and CDR2 SFDVKD. V shed 5 bases and J shed 1 base, with 13 bases lying between them. CDR3 length: 15 amino acids.

The gene calls are TRBV7-9 and TRBJ2-5, with 7 bases fitting TRBD2. There are 14 residues in the CDR3. With V trimmed by 0 bases and J by 4 bases, 2 bases remained unmatched. Germline CDR1 and CDR2: SEHNR and FQNEAQ (reference sequence). As DNA, the CDR3 is TGTGCCAGCAGCTTAGCTCGCGGGGGAGAGACCCAGTACTTC. It specifies CASSLARGGETQYF.

This clone was seen once. The rearrangement uses TRBV2 and TRBJ2-7; 9 positions match TRBD2. The V gene's germline CDR1 is SNHLY and CDR2 FYNNEI. Trimming cost V 5 bases and J 4 bases; bases outside gene matches: 6. This CDR3 has 14 amino acids. For the CDR3, the DNA is TGTGCCAGCAGTCGGGGGACTAGCAGTTACGAGCAGTACTTC. Protein: CASSRGTSSYEQYF.

The chain combines TRBV6-1 with TRBJ2-3, with 10 positions matching TRBD2. CDR1 and CDR2 from the germline V gene are MNHNS and SASEGT. This CDR3 is 16 amino acids long. V was pared by 0 bases and J by 3 bases, with 3 bases of the junction left unmatched. The CDR3 reads CASSEASGGGTDTQYF. The CDR3 DNA is TGTGCCAGCAGTGAAGCGAGCGGGGGGGGGACAGATACGCAGTATTTT.

This clone showed up just a few times. V gene TRBV5-1 combines with J gene TRBJ1-2, with a weak D call TRBD1 (5 bases). Germline V gene sequence: CDR1 SGHRS, CDR2 YFSETQ. V lost 2 bases and J 6 bases, leaving 11 bases between the germline ends. The CDR3 is made up of 13 amino acids. The CDR3 spells CASSFDSSNGYTF. In DNA, the CDR3 is TGCGCCAGCAGCTTCGACAGCTCAAATGGCTACACCTTC.

The gene calls are TRBV2 and TRBJ2-3; tentative D call: TRBD2 (6 bases). Germline CDR1 is SNHLY and CDR2 is FYNNEI. Deletions cut 3 bases from V and 6 bases from J, with 25 bases between. The CDR3 is 18 amino acids. CDR3 region: CASSEGTLWVPREDTQYF. The CDR3 DNA reads TGTGCCAGCAGTGAGGGGACCTTGTGGGTCCCCCGGGAGGATACGCAGTATTTT.

The V call is TRBV2, the J call TRBJ1-2; D is unresolved. CDR3 length: 11 residues. CDR1 and CDR2 (germline): SNHLY, FYNNEI. The V end was cut by 11 bases, the J end by 5 bases, with 12 bases between. The chain's CDR3 is CASGVPYGYTF. The CDR3 coding sequence is TGTGCCTCCGGGGTTCCTTATGGCTACACCTTC. The full variable domain, its missing parts supplied by reference TRBV2 and TRBJ1-2, is EPEVTQTPSHQVTQMGQEVILRCVPISNHLYFYWYRQILGQKVEFLVSFYNNEISEKSEIFDDQFSVERPDGSNFTLKIRSTKLEDSAMYFCASGVPYGYTFGSGTRLTVV.

This chain uses TRBV6-5 with TRBJ2-5, with 10 bases matching TRBD2. The CDR3 has 14 amino acids. Germline loops: CDR1 MNHEY, CDR2 SVGAGI. V dropped 7 bases and J dropped 5; count of bases not matched to a gene: 7. CDR3 sequence: CASTSGGAGETQYF. CDR3 in DNA: TGTGCCAGCACCAGCGGGGGGGCGGGGGAGACCCAGTACTTC.

This clone was recorded once. The chain carries TRBV19 and TRBJ1-1, with D unresolved. This CDR3 is 14 amino acids long. The V end was cut by 5 bases, the J end by 2 bases, with 12 bases between. Germline V CDR1 and CDR2: LNHDA, SQIVND (reference sequence). CDR3 sequence reads: CASSPSVFNTEAFF. In nucleotides, the CDR3 is TGTGCCAGTAGTCCTTCTGTTTTCAACACTGAAGCTTTCTTT.

The V and J genes are TRBV19 and TRBJ1-2; 9 bases agree with TRBD1. This CDR3 comprises 13 residues. Germline assignment: CDR1 LNHDA and CDR2 SQIVND (reference sequence). V lost 8 bases and J lost 5; bases outside the gene matches: 6. The CDR3 reads CASRDRDLYGYTF. CDR3 nucleotide sequence: TGTGCCAGTCGGGACAGGGATTTGTATGGCTACACCTTC.

The V gene is TRBV10-3, the J gene TRBJ2-5, with TRBD2 identical over 14 bases. The V and J ends lost 2 bases and 4 bases, in that order; junction bases with no gene match: 6. This CDR3 region has 17 residues. Germline V gene lookup returns CDR1 ENHRY and CDR2 SYGVKD. CDR3 sequence (DNA): TGTGCCATCAGTGAGAGACTAGCGGGGGGGTTGGGAGAGACCCAGTACTTC. This codes for CAISERLAGGLGETQYF.

The count of this clone is one. The gene calls are TRBV19 and TRBJ2-3; 8 nucleotides agree with TRBD1. V dropped 0 bases and J dropped 1; count of bases not matched to a gene: 6. The length of the CDR3 is 17 residues. Germline V gene sequence: CDR1 LNHDA, CDR2 SQIVND (reference sequence). The chain's CDR3 is CASSIDLEGQGTDTQYF. CDR3 coding DNA: TGTGCCAGTAGTATAGATCTGGAGGGACAGGGCACAGATACGCAGTATTTT.